This passage covers 15 T cell receptor beta chains from one sample sequenced in a study of blood T cell repertoires in COVID-19. TCRdb's table, derived via immunoSEQ multiplex PCR, lists solely in-frame clones and lacks some. This table holds roughly 100,000 clones, roughly nine tenths found once. The sequencing sample was made of peripheral blood. The receptors originated from a man aged 45-65 years with acute or convalescent COVID-19.

This clone was seen a single time. The J gene is TRBJ2-5, the V gene TRBV3-1 (or the pseudogene TRBV3-2), with 11 bases lining up with TRBD2. The germline V gene has CDR1 LGHDT and CDR2 YNNKEL (reference sequence). There are 15 residues in the CDR3. V dropped 1 base and J dropped 5; count of bases not matched to a gene: 3. DNA for the CDR3: TGTGCCAGCAGCCAAGCACTAGCGGGAGCGGAGACCCAGTACTTC. Amino acid sequence: CASSQALAGAETQYF.

The genes are TRBV5-8 and TRBJ2-7; D is possibly TRBD1 (6 bases). V lost 3 bases and J lost 0, with 10 bases in between. The CDR3 contains 14 residues. Germline values: CDR1 SGHTS, CDR2 YDEGEE. The CDR3 DNA is TGTGCCAGCAGCTCCAGGGGTCTCTCCTACGAGCAGTACTTC. Protein product: CASSSRGLSYEQYF. The variable domain in full, with the rest retrieved from reference TRBV5-8 and TRBJ2-7, is EAGVTQSPTHLIKTRGQQATLRCSPISGHTSVYWYQQALGLGLQFLLWYDEGEERNRGNFPPRFSGRQFPNYSSELNVNALELEDSALYLCASSSRGLSYEQYFGPGTRLTVT.

The chain uses TRBV25-1 and TRBJ2-5, with 9 bases fitting TRBD2. With V trimmed by 4 bases and J by 1 base, 10 bases remained unmatched. Germline CDR1 is MGHDK and CDR2 is SYGVNS. The CDR3 consists of 17 residues. CDR3 bases: TGTGCCAGCAGTGCCACTGGTAGCGGGAGATCCCAAGAGACCCAGTACTTC. Protein sequence: CASSATGSGRSQETQYF.

This clone appeared once. The chain employs TRBV5-1 and TRBJ1-4, with 10 positions matching TRBD1. V shed 4 bases, J shed 7 bases, and the junction held 10 bases outside the gene matches. This CDR3 spans 16 amino acids. Germline V gene sequence: CDR1 SGHRS, CDR2 YFSETQ. CDR3 loop: CASSEGQGYRSEKLFF. For the CDR3, the DNA is TGCGCCAGCAGCGAGGGACAGGGGTACCGATCTGAAAAACTGTTTTTT. The full variable domain, in which reference TRBV5-1 and TRBJ1-4 provide the parts outside the CDR3, is KAGVTQTPRYLIKTRGQQVTLSCSPISGHRSVSWYQQTPGQGLQFLFEYFSETQRNKGNFPGRFSGRQFSNSRSEMNVSTLELGDSALYLCASSEGQGYRSEKLFFGSGTQLSVL.

The count of this clone is one. The J gene is TRBJ2-5, the V gene TRBV7-8; 8 bases match TRBD1. The CDR3 has 15 amino acids. The germline V gene has CDR1 SGHVS and CDR2 FQNEAQ. V trimming: 4 bases; J trimming: 4 bases; junction bases outside the gene matches: 8. This CDR3 reads CASSSRTGTPETQYF. The CDR3 nucleotides are TGTGCCAGCAGCTCACGGACAGGGACGCCAGAGACCCAGTACTTC. The full variable domain, with the rest looked up from reference TRBV7-8 and TRBJ2-5, is GAGVSQSPRYKVAKRGQDVALRCDPISGHVSLFWYQQALGQGPEFLTYFQNEAQLDKSGLPSDRFFAERPEGSVSTLKIQRTQQEDSAVYLCASSSRTGTPETQYFGPGTRLLVL.

This chain connects TRBV11-2 to TRBJ2-1; D might be TRBD2 (5 bases). The CDR3 covers 18 residues. CDR1 is SGHAT, CDR2 FQNNGV, per germline. The germline V and J ends were trimmed by 5 bases and 2 bases, with 22 bases remaining between them. CDR3 bases: TGTGCCAGCAGCCACCGTGGAAGCGGAACCCTAACCTACAATGAGCAGTTCTTC. Translation: CASSHRGSGTLTYNEQFF.

The chain employs TRBV6-5 and TRBJ1-1; no reliable D call. The germline V gene encodes CDR1 MNHEY and CDR2 SVGAGI. The germline V and J ends were trimmed by 6 bases and 4 bases, with 9 bases remaining between them. This CDR3 has 12 amino acids. The CDR3 DNA reads as TGTGCCAGCAGGGAGGGAAGCACTGAAGCTTTCTTT. Translating gives CASREGSTEAFF.

The CDR3 reads CASSSSPDEDGVSETQYF. The CDR3 DNA follows: TGTGCCAGCAGCTCTAGCCCCGATGAGGATGGCGTGTCAGAGACCCAGTACTTC. This chain connects TRBV7-6 to TRBJ2-5; weak D call: TRBD2 (5 bases). V lost 4 bases to trimming and J lost 4 bases, with 25 bases between them. CDR1 is SGHVS, CDR2 FNYEAQ, per germline. The CDR3 runs to 18 residues. The variable domain in full, completed from reference TRBV7-6 and TRBJ2-5, reads GAGVSQSPRYKVTKRGQDVALRCDPISGHVSLYWYRQALGQGPEFLTYFNYEAQQDKSGLPNDRFSAERPEGSISTLTIQRTEQRDSAMYRCASSSSPDEDGVSETQYFGPGTRLLVL.

J is TRBJ1-3 and V is TRBV28; possible D gene TRBD1, 5 bases. V lost 7 bases to trimming and J lost 0 bases, with 13 bases between them. The CDR3 has 15 residues. Germline assignment: CDR1 MDHEN and CDR2 SYDVKM. In DNA form, the CDR3 reads TGTGCCAGCATTGGGGGGAGGCTCTCTGGAAACACCATATATTTT. Its translation is CASIGGRLSGNTIYF.

This clone was observed a few times. The genes are TRBV19 and TRBJ1-5; D is perhaps TRBD1 (5 bases). CDR1 and CDR2 from the germline V gene are LNHDA and SQIVND (reference sequence). The CDR3 sequence is 15 residues long. V gave up 3 bases and J gave up 2 bases, with 11 bases separating them. The CDR3: CASSISREGNQPQHF. CDR3 nucleotide sequence: TGTGCCAGTAGTATTTCCAGGGAAGGCAATCAGCCCCAGCATTTT. Using reference TRBV19 and TRBJ1-5 for the parts outside the CDR3, the full variable domain is DGGITQSPKYLFRKEGQNVTLSCEQNLNHDAMYWYRQDPGQGLRLIYYSQIVNDFQKGDIAEGYSVSREKKESFPLTVTSAQKNPTAFYLCASSISREGNQPQHFGDGTRLSIL.

The J gene is TRBJ1-2, the V gene TRBV5-1, with D unresolved. This CDR3 has 14 residues. Trimming cost V 1 base and J 6 bases, with 13 bases left between them. Germline-derived CDR1 and CDR2 are SGHRS and YFSETQ. CDR3 in amino acids: CASSLIQANDGYTF. The CDR3 region has the DNA TGCGCCAGCAGCTTGATTCAGGCCAACGATGGCTACACCTTC.

This chain connects TRBV27 to TRBJ2-7, with D possibly being TRBD2 (6 bases). The V gene's germline CDR1 is MNHEY and CDR2 SMNVEV (reference sequence). The V end lost 6 bases, the J end lost 1 base, and 16 bases lay between the germline ends. CDR3 size: 15 residues. The CDR3 loop reads CASRPGGAGSYEQYF. The CDR3 nucleotides are TGTGCCAGCAGGCCTGGAGGGGCAGGGTCCTACGAGCAGTACTTC.

The chain links TRBV5-1 to TRBJ2-7; 7 nucleotides match TRBD2. Looked up from germline, CDR1 is SGHRS and CDR2 is YFSETQ. CDR3 length: 14 amino acids. The V gene end was trimmed by 7 bases and the J gene end by 5 bases; junction bases not matched to a gene: 12. The CDR3 is CASDQGGGTHEQYF. CDR3 coding DNA: TGCGCCAGCGACCAAGGCGGGGGAACGCACGAGCAGTACTTC.

The gene calls are TRBV6-6 and TRBJ1-6; a possible D gene is TRBD1 (6 bases). Germline V gene sequence: CDR1 MNHNY, CDR2 SVGAGI (reference sequence). The V gene lost 2 bases and the J gene lost 11 bases, with 13 bases spanning the gap. The CDR3 covers 14 residues. CDR3 nucleotide sequence: TGTGCCAGCAGTTACCGCGGACAGAACGCACCCCTCCACTTT. Amino acid sequence: CASSYRGQNAPLHF.

The chain uses TRBV6-5 and TRBJ2-7; perhaps TRBD2 as D (5 bases). The CDR3 consists of 16 residues. V lost 0 bases and J 0 bases, leaving 12 bases between the germline ends. CDR1 and CDR2 (germline): MNHEY, SVGAGI. CDR3 sequence reads: CASSYSDQRSSYEQYF. DNA for the CDR3: TGTGCCAGCAGTTACTCAGATCAGCGGAGCTCCTACGAGCAGTACTTC.